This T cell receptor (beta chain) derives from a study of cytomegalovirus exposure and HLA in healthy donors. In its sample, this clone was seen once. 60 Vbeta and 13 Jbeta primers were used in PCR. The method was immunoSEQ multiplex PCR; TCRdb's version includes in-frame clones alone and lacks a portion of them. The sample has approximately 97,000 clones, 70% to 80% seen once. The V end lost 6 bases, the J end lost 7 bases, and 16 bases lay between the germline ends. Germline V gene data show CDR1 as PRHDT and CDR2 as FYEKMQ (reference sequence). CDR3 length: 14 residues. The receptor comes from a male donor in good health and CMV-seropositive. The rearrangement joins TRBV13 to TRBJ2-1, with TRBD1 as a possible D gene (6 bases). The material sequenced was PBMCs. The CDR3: CASSSTTGRNEQFF. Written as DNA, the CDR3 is TGTGCCAGCAGTTCTACAACAGGGAGAAATGAGCAGTTCTTC.